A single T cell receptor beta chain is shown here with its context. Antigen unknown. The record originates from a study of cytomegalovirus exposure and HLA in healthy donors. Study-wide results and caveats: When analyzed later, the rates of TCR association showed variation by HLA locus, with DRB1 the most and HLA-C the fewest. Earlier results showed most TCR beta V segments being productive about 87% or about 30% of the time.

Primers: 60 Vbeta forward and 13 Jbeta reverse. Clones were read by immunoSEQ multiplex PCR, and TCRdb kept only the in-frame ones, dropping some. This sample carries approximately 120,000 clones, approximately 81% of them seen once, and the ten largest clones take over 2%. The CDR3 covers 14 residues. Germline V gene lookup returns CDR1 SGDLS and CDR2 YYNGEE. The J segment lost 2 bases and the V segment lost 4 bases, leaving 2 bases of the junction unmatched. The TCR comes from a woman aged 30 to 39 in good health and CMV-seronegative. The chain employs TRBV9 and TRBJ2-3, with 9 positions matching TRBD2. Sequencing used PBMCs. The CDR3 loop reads CASSPSGITDTQYF. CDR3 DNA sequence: TGTGCCAGCAGCCCTAGCGGGATCACAGATACGCAGTATTTT. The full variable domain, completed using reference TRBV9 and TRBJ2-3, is DSGVTQTPKHLITATGQRVTLRCSPRSGDLSVYWYQQSLDQGLQFLIQYYNGEERAKGNILERFSAQQFPDLHSELNLSSLELGDSALYFCASSPSGITDTQYFGPGTRLTVL.